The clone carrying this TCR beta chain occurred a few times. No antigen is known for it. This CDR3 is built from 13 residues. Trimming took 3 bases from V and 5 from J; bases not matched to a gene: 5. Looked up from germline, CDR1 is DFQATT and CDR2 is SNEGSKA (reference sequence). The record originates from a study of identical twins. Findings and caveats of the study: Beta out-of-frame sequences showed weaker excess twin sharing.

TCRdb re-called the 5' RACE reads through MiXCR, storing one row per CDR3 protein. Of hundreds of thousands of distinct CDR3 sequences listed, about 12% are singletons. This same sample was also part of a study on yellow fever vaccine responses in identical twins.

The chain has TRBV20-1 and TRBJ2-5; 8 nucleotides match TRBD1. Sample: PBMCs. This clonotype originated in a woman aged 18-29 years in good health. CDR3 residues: CSARDRARETQYF. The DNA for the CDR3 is TGCAGTGCTAGGGACAGGGCGAGGGAGACCCAGTACTTC.